Listed here are 20 T cell receptor beta chains from one sample, sequenced in a study of human T cells and chemical hapten exposure. Time point noted: pre-sensitization, week 0. As for treatment: therapeutic diphenylcyclopropenone sensitization with weekly scalp DPC. TCRdb reanalysed the RACE reads using MiXCR and keeps one entry per CDR3 protein. The sample shows over 300,000 distinct CDR3 sequences, more than 4.5% of them seen only once. The source material was whole blood, sampled in connection with sensitization to the hapten diphenylcyclopropenone (DPC). The source of these receptors is a woman aged 45 to 65 with alopecia areata. Some clones in this sample may be carry-over from other donors' samples.

This clonotype was seen a handful of times. The J gene is TRBJ2-3, the V gene TRBV29-1; D might be TRBD1 (6 bases). Trimming took off 4 bases at V and 5 bases at J, with 10 bases between the two ends. The CDR3 sequence is 12 residues long. CDR1 and CDR2 from the germline V gene are SQVTM and ANQGSEA. The CDR3 sequence is CSVVRGQDTQYF. CDR3 DNA: TGCAGCGTTGTCAGGGGTCAAGATACGCAGTATTTT.

This clonotype was detected ten times or more. The rearrangement joins TRBV6-6 to TRBJ2-5; a possible D gene is TRBD1 (6 bases). Trimming shortened V by 0 bases and J by 9 bases, and 14 bases separated the two germline ends. The CDR3 is made up of 14 amino acids. The V gene's germline CDR1 is MNHNY and CDR2 SVGAGI (reference sequence). CDR3 residues: CASSYSGGAGAQYF. The CDR3 region has the DNA TGTGCCAGCAGTTACTCTGGTGGGGCAGGGGCCCAGTACTTC.

There are many counts of this clonotype. The V gene is TRBV29-1, the J gene TRBJ2-1; 9 nucleotides match TRBD2. J gave up 10 bases and V 3 bases, and 4 bases lay outside the gene matches. The germline CDR1 and CDR2 sequences are SQVTM and ANQGSEA. The CDR3 totals 12 residues. The CDR3 reads CSVEAGGREQFF. The CDR3, as DNA: TGCAGCGTTGAGGCGGGAGGGAGAGAGCAGTTCTTC.

The table lists this clonotype with a few counts. CDR3 DNA sequence: TGCAGTGCTAGAAGGACTAGCGGGGGTTACAATGAGCAGTTCTTC. Amino acid sequence: CSARRTSGGYNEQFF. V usage is TRBV20-1 and J usage is TRBJ2-1; TRBD2 matches at 13 bases. The trim removed 2 bases at V and 4 bases at J, leaving 2 bases unmatched. The length of the CDR3 is 15 residues. The germline V gene encodes CDR1 DFQATT and CDR2 SNEGSKA (reference sequence).

This clonotype was seen a handful of times. CDR3 amino acids: CASSSGASSVYGYTF. The CDR3 DNA is TGCGCCAGCAGCTCCGGGGCCTCATCGGTCTATGGCTACACCTTC. The chain has TRBV5-1 and TRBJ1-2; D is perhaps TRBD1 (5 bases). The CDR3 sequence is 15 residues long. Trimming stripped 3 bases from V and 4 bases from J, with 16 bases between. The germline CDR1 and CDR2 sequences are SGHRS and YFSETQ.

The chain is built from TRBV10-3 and TRBJ2-5; D tentatively reads TRBD1 or TRBD2 (5 bases each). CDR3 length equals 12 residues. V was shortened by 10 bases and J by 5 bases, with 14 bases between the two germline ends. Germline CDR1 reads ENHRY; CDR2 reads SYGVKD. The CDR3 spells CATGTPGETQYF. Here the CDR3 DNA reads TGTGCCACCGGGACGCCGGGGGAGACCCAGTACTTC.

The CDR3: CASSFGAGGPVYEQYF. Written as DNA, the CDR3 is TGCGCCAGCAGCTTCGGAGCGGGAGGGCCGGTCTACGAGCAGTACTTC. The chain is built from TRBV5-1 and TRBJ2-7, with 10 bases identical to TRBD2. V lost 2 bases and J lost 3; bases outside the gene matches: 8. From germline, CDR1 is SGHRS and CDR2 YFSETQ. The CDR3 is 16 residues long.

In this sample, this clonotype turned up many times. The junction does not match germline at one end; this may be a read error. V is TRBV20-1 and J is TRBJ2-3; 9 bases align to TRBD2. This CDR3 has 14 amino acids. Germline V lookup: CDR1 DFQATT, CDR2 SNEGSKA (reference sequence). CDR3 amino acids: CSASFGTSKDTQYF. As DNA, the CDR3 is TGCAGTGCTAGTTTTGGGACTAGCAAAGATACGCAGTATTTT.

This clonotype was found many times. This sequence joins TRBV7-2 and TRBJ2-7, with D hard to call. Between the trimmed V and J ends, which lost 5 bases and 1 base, there was a span of 9 bases. Germline V gene lookup returns CDR1 SGHTA and CDR2 FQGNSA. The CDR3 is made up of 13 amino acids. The chain's CDR3 is CASSPGHSYEQYF. Written as DNA, the CDR3 is TGTGCCAGCAGCCCGGGCCATTCCTACGAGCAGTACTTC.

This sequence joins TRBV20-1 and TRBJ2-3; 12 nucleotides agree with TRBD2. The CDR3 sequence is 18 residues long. V shed 0 bases and J 2 bases; nucleotides not matched to a gene: 9. Germline V lookup: CDR1 DFQATT, CDR2 SNEGSKA (reference sequence). CDR3 residues: CSARDSTSGRSLTDTQYF. The CDR3 DNA follows: TGCAGTGCTAGAGATTCGACTAGCGGGAGAAGTCTCACAGATACGCAGTATTTT.

This clonotype was detected ten times or more. The chain has TRBV6-6 and TRBJ2-1; D is unclear. The CDR3 has 15 amino acids. The germline V and J ends were trimmed by 5 bases and 8 bases, with 19 bases remaining between them. Germline CDR1 reads MNHNY; CDR2 reads SVGAGI (reference sequence). The CDR3 spells CASSPRIAPLDEQFF. CDR3 in DNA: TGTGCCAGCAGTCCCCGAATAGCACCCCTGGATGAGCAGTTCTTC.

At least ten counts were recorded for this clonotype. The chain employs TRBV29-1 and TRBJ2-1; 7 bases agree with TRBD2. CDR1 SQVTM and CDR2 ANQGSEA come from the germline V gene. J lost 7 bases, V lost 6 bases, and 15 bases had no gene match. The CDR3 extends over 15 amino acids. The CDR3 sequence is CSVGPGLTMRNEQFF. The DNA of the CDR3 is TGCAGCGTAGGGCCGGGACTAACCATGAGGAATGAGCAGTTCTTC.

This rearrangement joins TRBV28 to TRBJ2-7; possibly TRBD2 for D (5 bases). Germline CDR1 is MDHEN and CDR2 is SYDVKM. V lost 3 bases to trimming and J lost 4 bases, with 16 bases between them. This CDR3 comprises 15 residues. The DNA for the CDR3 is TGTGCCAGCAGTTTCCTGCCGTCCGGGGAGTACGAGCAGTACTTC. This codes for CASSFLPSGEYEQYF.

This clonotype was detected many times. The V call is TRBV12-3 or TRBV12-4, the J call TRBJ2-7; D unresolved. This CDR3 spans 13 amino acids. V was pared by 3 bases and J by 3 bases, with 9 bases between. The CDR3 nucleotides read TGTGCCAGCAGTTTCCGGCCCGGCTACGAGCAGTACTTC. This encodes CASSFRPGYEQYF.

This clonotype showed up many times. The V gene is TRBV10-3, the J gene TRBJ2-3; D possibly corresponds to TRBD2 (6 bases). This CDR3 is built from 15 residues. From germline, CDR1 is ENHRY and CDR2 SYGVKD. The ends were cut back, 5 bases at V and 3 bases at J, with 15 bases in the middle. CDR3 region: CAISSGTRGTDTQYF. The CDR3 region has the DNA TGTGCCATCAGTTCCGGGACTCGTGGGACAGATACGCAGTATTTT.

The chain carries TRBV23-1 and TRBJ1-1, with D hard to call. TRBV23-1 is labeled an ORF, and its function is uncertain. The CDR3 runs to 14 residues. V was trimmed by 3 bases and J by 0 bases, leaving 8 bases between them. The CDR3 loop reads CASSQSSMNTEAFF. The CDR3 DNA is TGCGCCAGCAGTCAGAGCAGCATGAACACTGAAGCTTTCTTT.

This clonotype has only a few counts. The gene calls are TRBV7-6 and TRBJ1-6, with no clear D. Per the germline V gene, CDR1 is SGHVS and CDR2 is FNYEAQ. V gave up 4 bases and J gave up 0 bases, with 1 base separating them. The CDR3 loop spans 13 amino acids. The CDR3: CASSSSYNSPLHF. CDR3 DNA: TGTGCCAGCAGCTCCTCCTATAATTCACCCCTCCACTTT. Drawing the rest from reference TRBV7-6 and TRBJ1-6, the complete variable domain is GAGVSQSPRYKVTKRGQDVALRCDPISGHVSLYWYRQALGQGPEFLTYFNYEAQQDKSGLPNDRFSAERPEGSISTLTIQRTEQRDSAMYRCASSSSYNSPLHFGNGTRLTVT.

The chain employs TRBV4-2 and TRBJ2-1; TRBD2 matches at 10 bases. J gave up 5 bases and V 0 bases, and 13 bases lay outside the gene matches. There are 19 residues in the CDR3. Germline CDR1 is LGHNA and CDR2 is YNFKEQ. CDR3 sequence reads: CASSQETQRGGPTDNEQFF. The CDR3, as DNA: TGTGCCAGCAGCCAAGAAACTCAGCGGGGGGGCCCGACCGACAATGAGCAGTTCTTC.

Only a few counts were recorded for this clonotype. The gene calls are TRBV29-1 and TRBJ1-1; D perhaps matches TRBD1 (5 bases). The V and J ends lost 6 bases and 6 bases respectively, with 8 bases between them. The CDR3 spans 10 residues. Germline V gene sequence: CDR1 SQVTM, CDR2 ANQGSEA. The CDR3 DNA reads TGCAGCGTACAAGGGGCTGAAGCTTTCTTT. Its protein product is CSVQGAEAFF.

V gene TRBV15 combines with J gene TRBJ2-7, with TRBD1 as a possible D gene (6 bases). V shed 9 bases and J shed 2 bases, with 11 bases lying between them. The CDR3 sequence is 12 residues long. Germline V gene sequence: CDR1 LNHNV, CDR2 YYDKDF (reference sequence). In nucleotides, the CDR3 is TGTGCCACTGAGGGGGAAGCCTACGAGCAGTACTTC. Its translation: CATEGEAYEQYF.